The 22 T cell receptor beta chains below all came from one sample that was sequenced in a study of cytomegalovirus exposure and HLA in healthy donors. A multiplex PCR was run with 60 Vbeta primers and 13 Jbeta primers. Sequencing was performed with immunoSEQ multiplex PCR; in TCRdb, only in-frame clones are kept and a portion is missing. The sample has around 300,000 clones, 70% to 90% seen once; the top ten hold about 2%. The source material was PBMCs. The source of these receptors is a woman under 30 in good health and CMV-seronegative.

V is TRBV10-3 and J is TRBJ2-2; the match to TRBD2 covers 8 bases. This CDR3 comprises 16 residues. Trimming cost V 4 bases and J 6 bases; bases outside gene matches: 10. CDR1 and CDR2 from the germline V gene are ENHRY and SYGVKD. Here the CDR3 DNA reads TGTGCCATCAGTGTATTCCCGGGACTAGTGGCCGGGGAGCTGTTTTTT. Translation: CAISVFPGLVAGELFF.

The chain recombines TRBV21-1 with TRBJ1-2. TRBV21-1 is a recognized pseudogene. This CDR3 contains 14 residues. The CDR3 region has the DNA TGTGCCAGCAGCAAAAGGGGGGGGCCTCATGGCTACACCTTC. As protein: CASSKRGGPHGYTF.

The gene calls are TRBV5-1 and TRBJ2-3, with D maybe TRBD2 (5 bases). This CDR3 is 16 amino acids long. The germline CDR1 and CDR2 sequences are SGHRS and YFSETQ. V shed 0 bases and J shed 2 bases, with 13 bases lying between them. CDR3 protein: CASSLATREPTDTQYF. The CDR3 bases are TGCGCCAGCAGCTTGGCCACGAGGGAACCCACAGATACGCAGTATTTT. Based on the CDR3 plus reference TRBV5-1 and TRBJ2-3, the full variable domain is KAGVTQTPRYLIKTRGQQVTLSCSPISGHRSVSWYQQTPGQGLQFLFEYFSETQRNKGNFPGRFSGRQFSNSRSEMNVSTLELGDSALYLCASSLATREPTDTQYFGPGTRLTVL.

The J gene is TRBJ1-2, the V gene TRBV30; 7 positions match TRBD1. The CDR3 totals 15 residues. With 0 bases clipped from V and 4 bases from J, the junction kept 8 bases outside the gene matches. Per the germline V gene, CDR1 is GTSNPN and CDR2 is SVGIG (reference sequence). The CDR3 region is CAWSVSTGRIYGYTF. The CDR3 nucleotides are TGTGCCTGGAGTGTGTCGACAGGGAGAATCTATGGCTACACCTTC. Looking up the rest from reference TRBV30 and TRBJ1-2 gives the full variable domain: SQTIHQWPATLVQPVGSPLSLECTVEGTSNPNLYWYRQAAGRGLQLLFYSVGIGQISSEVPQNLSASRPQDRQFILSSKKLLLSDSGFYLCAWSVSTGRIYGYTFGSGTRLTVV.

Notes on this clone: The same CDR3 arises from other DNA sequences in this sample as well. The J gene is TRBJ1-1, the V gene TRBV9; D gene unclear. Trimming removed 0 bases at V and 5 bases at J, with 11 bases between. From germline, CDR1 is SGDLS and CDR2 YYNGEE. This CDR3 comprises 14 residues. The CDR3, as DNA: TGTGCCAGCAGCGTAGCAGGCACGGGGACTGAAGCTTTCTTT. It yields the protein CASSVAGTGTEAFF.

The chain combines TRBV10-3 with TRBJ1-5; 7 bases fit TRBD1. Trimming took 7 bases from V and 5 from J; bases not matched to a gene: 8. From germline, CDR1 is ENHRY and CDR2 SYGVKD. The CDR3 is made up of 14 amino acids. CDR3 DNA: TGTGCCATCAAACAAACAGGGGCGGATCAGCCCCAGCATTTT. Amino acids: CAIKQTGADQPQHF.

The rearrangement links TRBV5-4 to TRBJ2-3; 8 bases align to TRBD2. Germline trimming cut 0 bases from V and 2 bases from J; bases unmatched to any gene: 2. The germline gives CDR1 SGHNT, CDR2 YYREEE (reference sequence). CDR3 length: 15 residues. The CDR3 loop is CASSLVAGSTDTQYF. The CDR3 region has the DNA TGTGCCAGCAGCTTGGTAGCGGGGTCCACAGATACGCAGTATTTT.

This sequence joins TRBV19 and TRBJ1-5, with D maybe TRBD1 (5 bases). The germline CDR1 and CDR2 sequences are LNHDA and SQIVND (reference sequence). The length of the CDR3 is 15 residues. V was pared by 7 bases and J by 7 bases, with 20 bases between. CDR3 coding DNA: TGTGCCAGTAACCTTGCGGGGGGGGTGGGACAGCCCCAGCATTTT. Amino acid sequence: CASNLAGGVGQPQHF.

This chain connects TRBV19 to TRBJ1-3; TRBD1 aligns across 9 bases. The germline V gene encodes CDR1 LNHDA and CDR2 SQIVND (reference sequence). V was pared by 6 bases and J by 3 bases, with 9 bases of the junction left unmatched. This CDR3 has 16 amino acids. The CDR3 protein is CASSELQGAYGNTIYF. The CDR3 nucleotides read TGTGCCAGTAGCGAACTACAGGGGGCCTATGGAAACACCATATATTTT.

The V and J genes are TRBV2 and TRBJ1-5; the match to TRBD1 covers 7 bases. Germline CDR1 SNHLY, CDR2 FYNNEI. There are 13 residues in the CDR3. The V and J ends lost 6 bases and 7 bases, in that order; junction bases with no gene match: 6. The CDR3 loop reads CASRRDSLQPQHF. DNA of the CDR3: TGTGCCAGCAGGCGGGACAGTTTACAGCCCCAGCATTTT.

This chain connects TRBV7-6 to TRBJ1-6; the D is unclear. The CDR3 is made up of 20 amino acids. V gave up 6 bases and J gave up 0 bases, with 24 bases separating them. The germline V gene has CDR1 SGHVS and CDR2 FNYEAQ. The CDR3 DNA reads as TGTGCCAGCAGTCTTCCGGAGGGTTTTAGCGGGAGCTCCTATAATTCACCCCTCCACTTT. Its protein product is CASSLPEGFSGSSYNSPLHF.

This clone was counted a few times. The V and J genes are TRBV7-2 and TRBJ1-2, with a possible D match to TRBD1 (6 bases). CDR1 and CDR2 from the germline V gene are SGHTA and FQGNSA. Deletions cut 4 bases from V and 4 bases from J, with 16 bases between. This CDR3 comprises 15 residues. CDR3: CASSSTTGKSYGYTF. The CDR3 DNA reads TGTGCCAGCAGCTCGACAACAGGGAAGTCCTATGGCTACACCTTC.

The chain joins TRBV5-4 to TRBJ2-6; D is possibly TRBD2 (5 bases). The germline CDR1 and CDR2 sequences are SGHNT and YYREEE (reference sequence). The CDR3 is 17 residues long. The V and J ends lost 3 bases and 0 bases respectively, with 13 bases between them. The CDR3 loop is CASSSGMPRSGANVLTF. The CDR3 nucleotides are TGTGCCAGCAGCTCCGGGATGCCTCGCTCTGGGGCCAACGTCCTGACTTTC.

The rearrangement uses TRBV5-1 and TRBJ2-7, with 7 positions matching TRBD1. CDR1 and CDR2 from the germline V gene are SGHRS and YFSETQ. The ends lost 4 bases at V and 5 bases at J; junction bases unmatched: 12. The CDR3 loop spans 15 amino acids. Written as DNA, the CDR3 is TGCGCCAGCAGCGCACAGGGGTTGGCGGCGGACGAGCAGTACTTC. This translates into CASSAQGLAADEQYF.

The V and J genes are TRBV15 and TRBJ1-2; no firm D call. This CDR3 is built from 15 residues. Trimming left V 0 bases short and J 4 bases short, with 12 bases between. Germline CDR1 LNHNV, CDR2 YYDKDF (reference sequence). The CDR3 is CATSRDPRALYGYTF. Here the CDR3 DNA reads TGTGCCACCAGCAGAGATCCTAGAGCTCTCTATGGCTACACCTTC.

The chain is built from TRBV30 and TRBJ1-1, with D possibly being TRBD1 (6 bases). This CDR3 comprises 15 residues. The germline V and J ends were trimmed by 3 bases and 0 bases, with 14 bases remaining between them. Germline CDR1 is GTSNPN and CDR2 is SVGIG (reference sequence). This chain's CDR3 is CAWSANRAMNTEAFF. For the CDR3, the DNA is TGTGCCTGGAGCGCTAACAGGGCCATGAACACTGAAGCTTTCTTT.

J is TRBJ2-5 and V is TRBV6-5, with 8 nucleotides matching TRBD2. CDR3 length: 15 residues. The ends lost 2 bases at V and 4 bases at J; junction bases unmatched: 6. The germline V gene has CDR1 MNHEY and CDR2 SVGAGI. The CDR3 region has the DNA TGTGCCAGCAGTTACGAAGTGCGGGGGGCAGAGACCCAGTACTTC. Translating it yields CASSYEVRGAETQYF.

The rearrangement uses TRBV19 and TRBJ2-7, with 7 nucleotides matching TRBD2. V lost 5 bases and J lost 6; bases outside the gene matches: 13. Germline V CDR1 and CDR2: LNHDA, SQIVND (reference sequence). The CDR3 has 15 residues. The CDR3 protein is CASSWGGDPLSEQYF. The CDR3 bases are TGTGCCAGTAGTTGGGGGGGGGATCCTCTATCCGAGCAGTACTTC.

The chain uses TRBV10-3 and TRBJ2-3; D remains ambiguous. Germline-derived CDR1 and CDR2 are ENHRY and SYGVKD. Trimming stripped 6 bases from V and 5 bases from J, with 21 bases between. This CDR3 is built from 16 residues. The CDR3 protein is CAISHRVALGGDTQYF. DNA of the CDR3: TGTGCCATCAGCCACCGAGTCGCCCTCGGTGGAGATACGCAGTATTTT.

V and J are TRBV12-2 and TRBJ2-1; the table calls TRBD2, which could not be checked here. TRBV12-2 is a documented pseudogene. The CDR3 totals 16 residues. The CDR3 DNA is TGTGCAAGTCGCTTGACCCGGGGGGGCGGGCACAATGAGCAGTTCTTC. This codes for CASRLTRGGGHNEQFF.

The CDR3 region has the DNA TGCGCCAGCAGTGGGACATCCTACGAGCAGTACTTC. Translated: CASSGTSYEQYF. The chain employs TRBV10-1 and TRBJ2-7, with D perhaps matching TRBD1 (5 bases). Germline V gives CDR1 WNHNN, CDR2 SYGVQD (reference sequence). This CDR3 is 12 amino acids long. Trimming took off 4 bases at V and 1 base at J, with 5 bases between the two ends.

V usage is TRBV15 and J usage is TRBJ2-7, with 9 positions matching TRBD1. The CDR3 loop spans 14 amino acids. J gave up 2 bases and V 4 bases, and 3 bases lay outside the gene matches. Germline V CDR1 and CDR2: LNHNV, YYDKDF (reference sequence). CDR3 sequence reads: CATSNRQGAYEQYF. The CDR3 nucleotides are TGTGCCACCAGCAATAGACAGGGGGCCTACGAGCAGTACTTC.